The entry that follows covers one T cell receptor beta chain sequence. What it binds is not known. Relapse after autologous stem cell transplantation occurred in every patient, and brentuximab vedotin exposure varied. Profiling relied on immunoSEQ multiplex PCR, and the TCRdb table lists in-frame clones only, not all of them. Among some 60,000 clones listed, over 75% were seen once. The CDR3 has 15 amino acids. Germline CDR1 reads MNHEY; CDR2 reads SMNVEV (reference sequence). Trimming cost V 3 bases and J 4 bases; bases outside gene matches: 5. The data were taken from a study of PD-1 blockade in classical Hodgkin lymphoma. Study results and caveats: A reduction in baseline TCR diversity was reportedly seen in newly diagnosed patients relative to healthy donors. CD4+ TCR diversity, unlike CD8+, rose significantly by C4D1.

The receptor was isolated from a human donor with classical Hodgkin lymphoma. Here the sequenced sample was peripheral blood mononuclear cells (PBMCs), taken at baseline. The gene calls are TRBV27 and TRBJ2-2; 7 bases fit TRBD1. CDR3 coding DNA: TGTGCCAGCAGTTTGGACAGGTGGGCCACCGGGGAGCTGTTTTTT. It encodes CASSLDRWATGELFF.